The 5 T cell receptor beta chains presented below share a single source sample, sequenced in a study of blood T cell repertoires in COVID-19 (dated by TCRdb to about 2020). The library was built by means of the immunoSEQ multiplex PCR assay. This immuneACCESS table, as held by TCRdb, lists in-frame sequences with V and J called but not all clones. Of the missing ones, under half trace to an unresolved V gene in checked studies; the others have no known cause. The sample has 80,000 to 100,000 clones on record, about 82% of them singletons. The ten top clones hold 13% of the sample. What was sequenced was peripheral blood. These TCRs come from a woman aged 55 to 70 in a cohort sampled during active or convalescent COVID-19.

The chain employs TRBV2 and TRBJ2-4; 7 nucleotides align to TRBD1. V gave up 7 bases and J gave up 0 bases; unmatched junction bases: 3. Germline CDR1 and CDR2: SNHLY and FYNNEI. The CDR3 runs 14 residues. The CDR3 spells CASTTGVAKNIQYF. In DNA form, the CDR3 reads TGTGCCAGCACTACAGGGGTAGCCAAAAACATTCAGTACTTC.

J is TRBJ1-2 and V is TRBV18, with no clear D. The CDR3 covers 14 residues. Per the germline V gene, CDR1 is KGHSH and CDR2 is LQKENI. The V and J ends lost 2 bases and 4 bases respectively, with 11 bases between them. CDR3 in DNA: TGTGCCAGCTCACCAGTCGGGAAGGCCTATGGCTACACCTTC. It codes for CASSPVGKAYGYTF.

In its sample, this clone was seen once. The CDR3 loop reads CASRDGNQETQYF. CDR3 DNA sequence: TGTGCCAGTAGGGACGGGAATCAAGAGACCCAGTACTTC. This chain links TRBV19 with TRBJ2-5; TRBD2 is a possible D gene (5 bases). This CDR3 has 13 amino acids. The V and J ends lost 6 bases and 2 bases respectively, with 10 bases between them. CDR1 and CDR2 (germline): LNHDA, SQIVND (reference sequence).

This chain links TRBV7-2 with TRBJ1-3, with D tentatively TRBD1 (5 bases). The V end lost 6 bases, the J end lost 4 bases, and 10 bases lay between the germline ends. This CDR3 comprises 13 residues. CDR1 is SGHTA and CDR2 is FQGNSA in the germline V gene. The CDR3: CASSARVGNTIYF. The CDR3 region has the DNA TGTGCCAGCAGTGCCAGGGTCGGAAACACCATATATTTT. The full variable domain, its missing parts supplied by reference TRBV7-2 and TRBJ1-3, is GAGVSQSPSNKVTEKGKDVELRCDPISGHTALYWYRQSLGQGLEFLIYFQGNSAPDKSGLPSDRFSAERTGGSVSTLTIQRTQQEDSAVYLCASSARVGNTIYFGEGSWLTVV.

This chain connects TRBV11-3 to TRBJ1-1; weak D call: TRBD1 (5 bases). The CDR3 is 13 amino acids. V lost 5 bases, J lost 2 bases, and 9 bases lay in between. Germline V gene data show CDR1 as SGHNT and CDR2 as YENEEA. The CDR3 DNA sequence: TGTGCCAGCAGCCGCGACAGTAACACTGAAGCTTTCTTT. Its protein is CASSRDSNTEAFF. Full variable domain (remainder filled in from reference TRBV11-3 and TRBJ1-1): EAGVVQSPRYKIIEKKQPVAFWCNPISGHNTLYWYLQNLGQGPELLIRYENEEAVDDSQLPKDRFSAERLKGVDSTLKIQPAELGDSAVYLCASSRDSNTEAFFGQGTRLTVV.